This TCR beta chain was recorded in a study of Graves' ophthalmopathy and Graves' hyperthyroidism. Study observations and caveats: Ophthalmopathy progression predictions by the model showed around 72% specificity and approximately 67% sensitivity.

Ten or more counts support this clonotype. The antigen is not known. TCR beta CDR3 amplification used RNA transcripts. RT-PCR with HTBI primers came first, then second-round multiplex PCR. TCRdb processed the multiplex PCR reads anew with MiXCR; each CDR3 protein has one entry. The data hold fewer than 600,000 distinct CDR3 sequences, with under 15% observed a single time. PBMCs were density-gradient isolated from roughly 10 ml fresh blood. Germline CDR1 reads MNHNS; CDR2 reads SASEGT. CDR3 size: 13 residues. V dropped 7 bases and J dropped 4 bases, with 13 bases sitting between them. Sequenced material: blood. The genes are TRBV6-1 and TRBJ2-5, with D hard to call. The TCR was taken from a woman in her twenties or thirties with Graves' ophthalmopathy. The CDR3 here is CASKDGPRETQYF. In DNA, the CDR3 is TGTGCCAGCAAGGACGGACCTAGAGAGACCCAGTACTTC.